This record concerns one TCR beta chain sequence. As yet, its antigen is unknown. The sample belongs to a study of T cell responses to AZD1222 COVID-19 vaccine. Study-wide findings and caveats: Dominant at 160-218 and 743-854, vaccine-associated CD4 TCRs also spanned spike.

V was shortened by 4 bases and J by 3 bases, with 5 bases between the two germline ends. The CDR3 is 11 amino acids. Germline CDR1 and CDR2: SGHKS and YYEKEE (reference sequence). This table comes from immunoSEQ multiplex PCR, and its TCRdb copy is limited to in-frame clones, with some not included. The sample consists of more than 130,000 clones, over 75% of them appearing once. The specimen was peripheral blood, collected on day 0 of AZD1222 vaccination. This receptor was obtained from an adult in good health. The chain is built from TRBV5-5 and TRBJ2-7; D ambiguous. CDR3 loop: CASSPDYEQYF. CDR3 nucleotides: TGTGCCAGCAGCCCCGACTACGAGCAGTACTTC.